The following is a TCR beta chain sequence with its context. Its target is unknown. This sample stems from a study of shared clonotypes between healthy human individuals. Study results and caveats: Sorted-subset sequencing, rarefaction showed, was incomplete despite large depth. Clonotypes not shared had lower generation probabilities than those common to all four donors.

Deep was the level used in running the assay. Assay used: immunoSEQ multiplex PCR; TCRdb lists only in-frame clones, some missing. The data contain around 990,000 clones, roughly 80% of them singletons. The CDR3 runs 16 residues. V was pared by 5 bases and J by 6 bases, with 12 bases of the junction left unmatched. Looked up from germline, CDR1 is SGDLS and CDR2 is YYNGEE. The TCR comes from a man younger than 30 in good health. Some clones in this sample may be carry-over from other donors' samples. The gene calls are TRBV9 and TRBJ2-1; 9 bases map to TRBD2. The specimen sequenced was memory CD4+ T cells from PBMCs. Sample subset: CD45RA-negative fraction. CDR3 in amino acids: CASSISGRGGSNEQFF. CDR3 sequence (DNA): TGTGCCAGCAGTATTAGCGGGAGAGGTGGGAGCAATGAGCAGTTCTTC.